Listed below are T cell receptor beta chains from one sample, sequenced in a study of CD8 T cells in ankylosing spondylitis. TCRdb ran MiXCR on the 5' RACE reads and lists one entry per CDR3 protein. The sample has about 240,000 distinct CDR3 sequences, around a tenth seen once. The sequencing input was blood, either unsorted or a sorted T cell fraction (not recorded which). These receptors originate from a male donor with ankylosing spondylitis or in good health (not recorded which). Each CDR3 is given with its conserved first and last residue. The D gene is left open where the match is weak. Rows may omit the clone size; those that give it use once, few, many or a size class.

V gene: TRBV20-1; D gene: .; clone size: many; J gene: TRBJ2-5; CDR3 protein: CSASADYMGTQYF; CDR3 DNA: TGCAGTGCTAGTGCGGACTACATGGGGACCCAGTACTTC
V gene: TRBV12-3/TRBV12-4; D gene: .; clone size: .; J gene: TRBJ1-6; CDR3 protein: CASSKWADNYSPLHF; CDR3 DNA: TGTGCCAGCAGCAAATGGGCGGATAACTATTCACCCCTCCACTTT
V gene: TRBV5-1; D gene: .; clone size: many; J gene: TRBJ2-2; CDR3 protein: CASSGGTSTGELFF; CDR3 DNA: TGCGCCAGCAGCGGCGGGACATCCACCGGGGAGCTGTTTTTT
V gene: TRBV29-1; D gene: TRBD2; clone size: .; J gene: TRBJ2-1; CDR3 protein: CSVPGTSGSWNEQFF; CDR3 DNA: TGCAGCGTTCCCGGGACTAGCGGGAGCTGGAATGAGCAGTTCTTC
V gene: TRBV7-6; D gene: .; clone size: many; J gene: TRBJ2-2; CDR3 protein: CASSLTTGTANTGELFF; CDR3 DNA: TGTGCCAGCAGCTTAACCACCGGGACTGCGAACACCGGGGAGCTGTTTTTT
V gene: TRBV24-1; D gene: .; clone size: .; J gene: TRBJ2-2; CDR3 protein: CATSDDDAGTGELFF; CDR3 DNA: TGTGCCACCAGTGATGACGATGCGGGCACCGGGGAGCTGTTTTTT
V gene: TRBV30; D gene: .; clone size: few; J gene: TRBJ1-1; CDR3 protein: CAWSRNRVNTEAFF; CDR3 DNA: TGTGCCTGGAGTAGAAACAGGGTGAACACTGAAGCTTTCTTT
V gene: TRBV27; D gene: .; clone size: many; J gene: TRBJ2-2; CDR3 protein: CASSQNANTGELFF; CDR3 DNA: TGTGCCAGCAGCCAAAACGCGAACACCGGGGAGCTGTTTTTT
V gene: TRBV7-6; D gene: TRBD1; clone size: .; J gene: TRBJ2-3; CDR3 protein: CASSRDLRTGGIDTQYF; CDR3 DNA: TGTGCCAGCAGCCGCGACCTTAGGACAGGGGGCATAGATACGCAGTATTTT
V gene: TRBV12-3/TRBV12-4; D gene: TRBD2; clone size: few; J gene: TRBJ2-7; CDR3 protein: CASSLAVAGHYEQYF; CDR3 DNA: TGTGCCAGCAGTTTAGCGGTAGCGGGCCACTACGAGCAGTACTTC
V gene: TRBV10-3; D gene: .; clone size: few; J gene: TRBJ1-1; CDR3 protein: CAISPRGSGTEAFF; CDR3 DNA: TGTGCCATCAGCCCGAGGGGGAGCGGCACTGAAGCTTTCTTT
V gene: TRBV12-3/TRBV12-4; D gene: TRBD2; clone size: many; J gene: TRBJ2-7; CDR3 protein: CASTPGGDEQYF; CDR3 DNA: TGTGCCAGCACCCCTGGGGGGGACGAGCAGTACTTC
V gene: TRBV12-3/TRBV12-4; D gene: TRBD1; clone size: many; J gene: TRBJ2-7; CDR3 protein: CASSSGTGASEQYF; CDR3 DNA: TGTGCCAGCAGTTCCGGGACAGGGGCTTCCGAGCAGTACTTC
V gene: TRBV3-1; D gene: TRBD1; clone size: many; J gene: TRBJ1-5; CDR3 protein: CASSSTGSEGGPQHF; CDR3 DNA: TGTGCCAGCAGCTCGACAGGGTCTGAAGGCGGGCCCCAGCATTTT
V gene: TRBV5-6; D gene: .; clone size: many; J gene: TRBJ2-3; CDR3 protein: CASTSRRGGDTQYF; CDR3 DNA: TGTGCCAGCACCTCCCGTCGGGGCGGAGATACGCAGTATTTT
V gene: TRBV9; D gene: TRBD1; clone size: few; J gene: TRBJ2-1; CDR3 protein: CASSVRQGAMNEQFF; CDR3 DNA: TGTGCCAGCAGCGTTCGGCAGGGGGCAATGAATGAGCAGTTCTTC
V gene: TRBV5-1; D gene: .; clone size: many; J gene: TRBJ2-1; CDR3 protein: CASSLVGGLGNEQFF; CDR3 DNA: TGCGCCAGCAGCTTGGTTGGTGGGTTGGGCAATGAGCAGTTCTTC
V gene: TRBV25-1; D gene: .; clone size: many; J gene: TRBJ2-7; CDR3 protein: CASSDPADQRDPYEQYF; CDR3 DNA: TGTGCCAGCAGTGATCCTGCCGACCAGAGGGACCCCTACGAGCAGTACTTC
V gene: TRBV24-1; D gene: .; clone size: .; J gene: TRBJ1-6; CDR3 protein: CATNIIGGSPLHF; CDR3 DNA: TGTGCCACCAATATTATAGGTGGTTCACCCCTCCACTTT
V gene: TRBV5-1; D gene: TRBD2; clone size: few; J gene: TRBJ2-1; CDR3 protein: CASSLVSGLDNEQFF; CDR3 DNA: TGCGCCAGCAGCTTGGTTAGCGGGCTAGACAATGAGCAGTTCTTC
V gene: TRBV28; D gene: .; clone size: many; J gene: TRBJ2-4; CDR3 protein: CASSPRGVNIQYF; CDR3 DNA: TGTGCCAGCAGTCCCCGAGGGGTCAACATTCAGTACTTC
V gene: TRBV15; D gene: .; clone size: many; J gene: TRBJ2-2; CDR3 protein: CATSKTGSGLTGELFF; CDR3 DNA: TGTGCCACCAGCAAGACCGGGAGCGGGTTGACCGGGGAGCTGTTTTTT
V gene: TRBV20-1; D gene: .; clone size: .; J gene: TRBJ2-1; CDR3 protein: CSATNLRRGYEQFF; CDR3 DNA: TGCAGTGCAACTAACTTACGGAGAGGGTATGAGCAGTTCTTC
V gene: TRBV7-2; D gene: .; clone size: many; J gene: TRBJ2-1; CDR3 protein: CASSLVRLVTYNEQFF; CDR3 DNA: TGTGCCAGCAGCTTAGTCCGGCTAGTCACCTACAATGAGCAGTTCTTC
V gene: TRBV25-1; D gene: .; clone size: few; J gene: TRBJ2-7; CDR3 protein: CASSELLFGMDAASPQYF; CDR3 DNA: TGTGCCAGCAGTGAATTATTGTTCGGTATGGACGCAGCTTCCCCACAGTACTTC
V gene: TRBV29-1; D gene: .; clone size: few; J gene: TRBJ2-5; CDR3 protein: CSVVRIPGETQYF; CDR3 DNA: TGCAGCGTTGTGAGGATTCCGGGAGAGACCCAGTACTTC
V gene: TRBV3-1; D gene: .; clone size: .; J gene: TRBJ1-1; CDR3 protein: CASSRTRHTEAFF; CDR3 DNA: TGTGCCAGCAGCCGAACCCGTCACACTGAAGCTTTCTTT
V gene: TRBV7-9; D gene: .; clone size: many; J gene: TRBJ1-2; CDR3 protein: CASSLVLRGYTF; CDR3 DNA: TGTGCCAGCAGCTTAGTTCTGCGCGGCTACACCTTC
V gene: TRBV7-9; D gene: .; clone size: .; J gene: TRBJ2-6; CDR3 protein: CASSLTGYGANVLTF; CDR3 DNA: TGTGCCAGCAGCTTAACAGGGTACGGGGCCAACGTCCTGACTTTC
V gene: TRBV28; D gene: .; clone size: many; J gene: TRBJ1-1; CDR3 protein: CASSARQTKMNTEAFF; CDR3 DNA: TGTGCCAGCAGTGCACGACAGACTAAGATGAACACTGAAGCTTTCTTT
V gene: TRBV5-1; D gene: .; clone size: many; J gene: TRBJ2-2; CDR3 protein: CASSWDGMGTGELFF; CDR3 DNA: TGCGCCAGCAGCTGGGACGGGATGGGGACCGGGGAGCTGTTTTTT
V gene: TRBV15; D gene: TRBD1; clone size: many; J gene: TRBJ1-2; CDR3 protein: CATSRGTGVVRNNYGYTF; CDR3 DNA: TGTGCCACCAGCAGAGGGACAGGGGTGGTTCGAAACAACTATGGCTACACCTTC
V gene: TRBV12-3/TRBV12-4; D gene: .; clone size: many; J gene: TRBJ1-3; CDR3 protein: CASSFLGLSGNTIYF; CDR3 DNA: TGTGCCAGCAGTTTTTTAGGGCTCTCTGGAAACACCATATATTTT
V gene: TRBV5-1; D gene: .; clone size: many; J gene: TRBJ2-1; CDR3 protein: CASSLAGTHSYNEQFF; CDR3 DNA: TGCGCCAGCAGCTTGGCCGGGACTCACTCCTACAATGAGCAGTTCTTC
V gene: TRBV7-6; D gene: .; clone size: many; J gene: TRBJ1-2; CDR3 protein: CASSPVGVAGLGGYTF; CDR3 DNA: TGTGCCAGCAGCCCCGTGGGCGTGGCAGGGCTTGGTGGCTACACCTTC
V gene: TRBV12-3/TRBV12-4; D gene: .; clone size: many; J gene: TRBJ1-1; CDR3 protein: CASSPETGGTLGAEAFF; CDR3 DNA: TGTGCCAGCAGCCCAGAGACCGGAGGGACCCTGGGCGCTGAAGCTTTCTTT
V gene: TRBV29-1; D gene: .; clone size: many; J gene: TRBJ2-1; CDR3 protein: CSAFGEVSSYNEQFF; CDR3 DNA: TGCAGCGCTTTCGGGGAAGTTAGCTCCTACAATGAGCAGTTCTTC
V gene: TRBV4-1; D gene: TRBD1; clone size: .; J gene: TRBJ1-5; CDR3 protein: CASSQFTGGPNQPQHF; CDR3 DNA: TGCGCCAGCAGCCAGTTTACAGGGGGCCCCAATCAGCCCCAGCATTTT
V gene: TRBV20-1; D gene: .; clone size: many; J gene: TRBJ2-1; CDR3 protein: CSARGTLGLNEQFF; CDR3 DNA: TGCAGTGCTAGAGGGACCCTGGGACTCAATGAGCAGTTCTTC
V gene: TRBV4-2; D gene: .; clone size: .; J gene: TRBJ2-1; CDR3 protein: CASSPEAEIYNEQFF; CDR3 DNA: TGTGCCAGCAGCCCAGAGGCGGAGATCTACAATGAGCAGTTCTTC
V gene: TRBV20-1; D gene: TRBD2; clone size: .; J gene: TRBJ2-3; CDR3 protein: CSAAPVGAGGFTDTQYF; CDR3 DNA: TGCAGTGCCGCCCCCGTAGGAGCGGGGGGCTTCACAGATACGCAGTATTTT
V gene: TRBV28; D gene: .; clone size: few; J gene: TRBJ2-1; CDR3 protein: CASSQGLNEQFF; CDR3 DNA: TGTGCCAGCAGCCAGGGACTTAATGAGCAGTTCTTC
V gene: TRBV7-2; D gene: .; clone size: .; J gene: TRBJ1-3; CDR3 protein: CASSFLQGISGNTIYF; CDR3 DNA: TGTGCCAGCAGCTTCCTACAAGGGATCTCTGGAAACACCATATATTTT